One sample yielded the 18 T cell receptor beta chains listed below, sequenced in a study of blood T cell repertoires in COVID-19. TCRdb keeps only in-frame clones here, not all; method: immunoSEQ multiplex PCR. The table lists some 350,000 clones, over 70% of them singletons, with around 3% in the top ten. The sample consisted of peripheral blood. Every receptor here comes from a man in his thirties or forties with active or convalescent COVID-19.

The V gene is TRBV6-6, the J gene TRBJ2-1; 12 nucleotides align to TRBD1. CDR3 length equals 15 residues. The germline gives CDR1 MNHNY, CDR2 SVGAGI (reference sequence). Germline trimming cut 6 bases from V and 8 bases from J; bases unmatched to any gene: 8. The CDR3 DNA is TGTGCCAGCAGACCCCGGGACAGGGGGCTCCATGAGCAGTTCTTC. Amino acids: CASRPRDRGLHEQFF.

The chain recombines TRBV2 with TRBJ2-2; D unresolved. V was cut by 3 bases and J by 7 bases, with 6 bases left in between. The V gene's germline CDR1 is SNHLY and CDR2 FYNNEI. The CDR3 contains 12 residues. For the CDR3, the DNA is TGTGCCAGCAGTGACTCGTACGGGGAGCTGTTTTTT. This gives the protein CASSDSYGELFF.

The V call is TRBV19, the J call TRBJ1-5, with D maybe TRBD1 (5 bases). The germline V and J ends were trimmed by 3 bases and 4 bases, with 10 bases remaining between them. The CDR3 covers 14 residues. Germline-derived CDR1 and CDR2 are LNHDA and SQIVND (reference sequence). The CDR3 protein is CASSIRGFNQPQHF. CDR3 nucleotides: TGTGCCAGTAGTATTAGGGGATTTAATCAGCCCCAGCATTTT.

This clone has only one observation. The CDR3 here is CASSPRGGATGELFF. The CDR3 region has the DNA TGTGCCAGCAGTCCAAGGGGGGGGGCCACCGGGGAGCTGTTTTTT. The chain combines TRBV25-1 with TRBJ2-2; possible D gene TRBD2, 7 bases. The CDR3 has 15 amino acids. Trimming removed 5 bases at V and 4 bases at J, with 14 bases between. CDR1 is MGHDK, CDR2 SYGVNS, per germline.

Remarks on this clone: The identical CDR3 is also encoded by other nucleotide sequences in the sample. The chain recombines TRBV6-5 with TRBJ1-3; 7 nucleotides match TRBD1. In germline, CDR1 is MNHEY, CDR2 SVGAGI. The CDR3 has 16 residues. With 2 bases clipped from V and 2 bases from J, the junction kept 6 bases outside the gene matches. In DNA form, the CDR3 reads TGTGCCAGCAGTTACGGTAGGGGGCGCGCTGGAAACACCATATATTTT. Translating gives CASSYGRGRAGNTIYF.

V usage is TRBV7-3 and J usage is TRBJ2-1; 10 bases are shared with TRBD2. This CDR3 is built from 13 residues. Germline V gene sequence: CDR1 SGHTA, CDR2 FQGTGA. V lost 4 bases and J lost 10; bases outside the gene matches: 4. CDR3 sequence: CASSSNSGGEQFF. The CDR3 region has the DNA TGTGCCAGCAGCTCCAATAGCGGGGGGGAGCAGTTCTTC. Supplemented by reference TRBV7-3 and TRBJ2-1, the full variable domain reads GAGVSQTPSNKVTEKGKYVELRCDPISGHTALYWYRQSLGQGPEFLIYFQGTGAADDSGLPNDRFFAVRPEGSVSTLKIQRTERGDSAVYLCASSSNSGGEQFFGPGTRLTVL.

The rearrangement links TRBV19 to TRBJ1-5, with a possible D match to TRBD1 (5 bases). Trimming cost V 6 bases and J 4 bases, with 10 bases left between them. The germline CDR1 and CDR2 sequences are LNHDA and SQIVND (reference sequence). The CDR3 is made up of 13 amino acids. The CDR3 nucleotides are TGTGCCAGTAGCCAACAGGCTAATCAGCCCCAGCATTTT. Protein: CASSQQANQPQHF. The whole variable domain, filled in from reference TRBV19 and TRBJ1-5, reads DGGITQSPKYLFRKEGQNVTLSCEQNLNHDAMYWYRQDPGQGLRLIYYSQIVNDFQKGDIAEGYSVSREKKESFPLTVTSAQKNPTAFYLCASSQQANQPQHFGDGTRLSIL.

The V and J genes are TRBV23-1 and TRBJ2-1; TRBD1 aligns across 10 bases. TRBV23-1 is an ORF for which the function is uncertain. The CDR3 totals 17 residues. V gave up 1 base and J gave up 5 bases; unmatched junction bases: 8. CDR3 protein: CASSQLWGTGDDNEQFF. CDR3 DNA sequence: TGCGCCAGCAGTCAATTGTGGGGGACAGGGGATGACAATGAGCAGTTCTTC.

The chain uses TRBV28 and TRBJ1-1; 8 positions agree with TRBD1. Germline CDR1 reads MDHEN; CDR2 reads SYDVKM. Losses at the gene ends were 7 bases for V and 3 bases for J; bases not matched to a gene: 10. The CDR3 totals 15 residues. This CDR3 is CASTTTGEWDTEAFF. The DNA for the CDR3 is TGTGCCAGCACAACGACAGGGGAATGGGACACTGAAGCTTTCTTT.

In regard to this clone: Other DNA sequences in the sample encode the same CDR3. The rearrangement links TRBV11-3 to TRBJ2-3, with D possibly matching TRBD2 (6 bases). The CDR3 contains 13 residues. Germline V gives CDR1 SGHNT, CDR2 YENEEA. The V end was cut by 9 bases, the J end by 3 bases, with 13 bases between. The DNA for the CDR3 is TGTGCCAGTTCGCGGGGAGAGACAGATACGCAGTATTTT. Its protein is CASSRGETDTQYF.

V usage is TRBV15 and J usage is TRBJ1-5; D is possibly TRBD1 (6 bases). Trimming removed 2 bases at V and 5 bases at J, with 19 bases between. Per the germline V gene, CDR1 is LNHNV and CDR2 is YYDKDF (reference sequence). This CDR3 comprises 17 residues. The CDR3 reads CATSRWVGGLWDQPQHF. CDR3 DNA sequence: TGTGCCACCAGCAGATGGGTTGGGGGCCTCTGGGATCAGCCCCAGCATTTT.

Note on this clone: Distinct nucleotide sequences in the sample also encode this CDR3. The V and J genes are TRBV6-5 and TRBJ1-5; 8 bases match TRBD1. Germline assignment: CDR1 MNHEY and CDR2 SVGAGI. The CDR3 is made up of 14 amino acids. V lost 6 bases and J lost 4; bases outside the gene matches: 5. The CDR3 spells CASRRTGRNQPQHF. The CDR3 region has the DNA TGTGCCAGCAGACGGACAGGGAGAAATCAGCCCCAGCATTTT.

The genes are TRBV13 and TRBJ1-3; D gene unclear. The ends were cut back, 2 bases at V and 2 bases at J, with 7 bases in the middle. The germline V gene encodes CDR1 PRHDT and CDR2 FYEKMQ (reference sequence). There are 14 residues in the CDR3. In DNA form, the CDR3 reads TGTGCCAGCAGCTTACGCGGGGCTGGAAACACCATATATTTT. It specifies CASSLRGAGNTIYF.

This chain connects TRBV19 to TRBJ1-2; 7 nucleotides agree with TRBD1. Unmatched junction bases numbered 5, after V lost 3 bases and J lost 4 bases. Looked up from germline, CDR1 is LNHDA and CDR2 is SQIVND (reference sequence). This CDR3 has 14 residues. The CDR3 spells CASSMRQGPYGYTF. CDR3 sequence (DNA): TGTGCCAGTAGTATGAGACAGGGCCCCTATGGCTACACCTTC.

The rearrangement uses TRBV7-7 and TRBJ2-5; 13 bases align to TRBD2. V dropped 3 bases and J dropped 8; count of bases not matched to a gene: 6. The CDR3 sequence is 15 residues long. CDR1 and CDR2 (germline): SSHAT, FNYEAQ (reference sequence). The CDR3 region is CASSLTLAGGNTQYF. The CDR3 bases are TGTGCCAGCAGCTTGACACTAGCGGGGGGGAATACCCAGTACTTC.

This chain uses TRBV9 with TRBJ2-3, with TRBD1 matching 7 bases. The CDR3 runs 19 residues. After removal of 4 bases from V and 2 bases from J, the junction contained 19 bases not matched to a gene. The germline V gene has CDR1 SGDLS and CDR2 YYNGEE. The CDR3: CASSPGQGVARGLTDTQYF. DNA for the CDR3: TGTGCCAGCAGCCCGGGCCAGGGGGTAGCCCGAGGACTCACAGATACGCAGTATTTT. The whole variable domain, filled in from reference TRBV9 and TRBJ2-3, reads DSGVTQTPKHLITATGQRVTLRCSPRSGDLSVYWYQQSLDQGLQFLIQYYNGEERAKGNILERFSAQQFPDLHSELNLSSLELGDSALYFCASSPGQGVARGLTDTQYFGPGTRLTVL.

Written as DNA, the CDR3 is TGTGCCAGTAGCCTAGACAGGGATGAAAAACTGTTTTTT. It encodes CASSLDRDEKLFF. J is TRBJ1-4 and V is TRBV19; 7 nucleotides line up with TRBD1. Per germline, CDR1 LNHDA and CDR2 SQIVND (reference sequence). The CDR3 is 13 residues long. Germline trimming cut 6 bases from V and 6 bases from J; bases unmatched to any gene: 4. The variable domain in full, completed from reference TRBV19 and TRBJ1-4, reads DGGITQSPKYLFRKEGQNVTLSCEQNLNHDAMYWYRQDPGQGLRLIYYSQIVNDFQKGDIAEGYSVSREKKESFPLTVTSAQKNPTAFYLCASSLDRDEKLFFGSGTQLSVL.

The gene calls are TRBV7-9 and TRBJ2-2, with 9 bases fitting TRBD2. CDR3 length: 16 residues. Trimming removed 5 bases from V and 3 bases from J; junction bases left unmatched: 7. From germline, CDR1 is SEHNR and CDR2 FQNEAQ (reference sequence). The CDR3 region is CASSPKTSGHTGELFF. In DNA form, the CDR3 reads TGTGCCAGCAGCCCTAAGACTAGCGGACACACCGGGGAGCTGTTTTTT. Combining the CDR3 with reference TRBV7-9 and TRBJ2-2 gives the whole variable domain DTGVSQNPRHKITKRGQNVTFRCDPISEHNRLYWYRQTLGQGPEFLTYFQNEAQLEKSRLLSDRFSAERPKGSFSTLEIQRTEQGDSAMYLCASSPKTSGHTGELFFGEGSRLTVL.